This TCR beta chain was sequenced in a study of T cells in women clearing cervical HPV infection. Study-level points and caveats: CIN3+ cases had significantly higher TCR richness than controls; evenness did not differ.

Generated by immunoSEQ multiplex PCR, the TCRdb table keeps only in-frame clones and is missing some. The ten top clones account for 6% to 7.5%, within a sample of about 37,000 clones. Germline loops: CDR1 SGHRS, CDR2 YFSETQ. The CDR3 is 14 residues long. V shed 3 bases, J shed 7 bases, and the junction held 5 bases outside the gene matches. Details on this clone: What it binds is unknown. The read comes to an end 3 residues before the CDR3 does, leaving the germline J gene to fill in the end.

The J gene is TRBJ1-4, the V gene TRBV5-1; 8 bases map to TRBD1. The sequence was obtained from a woman aged 18-70 years with a cervical HPV16 infection that either progressed to CIN3+ or cleared (not recorded which). Sample: blood buffy coat. The CDR3 reads CASSSDRDTEKLFF. The CDR3 DNA, read in part, is TGCGCCAGCAGCTCGGACAGGGATACTGAAAAA.